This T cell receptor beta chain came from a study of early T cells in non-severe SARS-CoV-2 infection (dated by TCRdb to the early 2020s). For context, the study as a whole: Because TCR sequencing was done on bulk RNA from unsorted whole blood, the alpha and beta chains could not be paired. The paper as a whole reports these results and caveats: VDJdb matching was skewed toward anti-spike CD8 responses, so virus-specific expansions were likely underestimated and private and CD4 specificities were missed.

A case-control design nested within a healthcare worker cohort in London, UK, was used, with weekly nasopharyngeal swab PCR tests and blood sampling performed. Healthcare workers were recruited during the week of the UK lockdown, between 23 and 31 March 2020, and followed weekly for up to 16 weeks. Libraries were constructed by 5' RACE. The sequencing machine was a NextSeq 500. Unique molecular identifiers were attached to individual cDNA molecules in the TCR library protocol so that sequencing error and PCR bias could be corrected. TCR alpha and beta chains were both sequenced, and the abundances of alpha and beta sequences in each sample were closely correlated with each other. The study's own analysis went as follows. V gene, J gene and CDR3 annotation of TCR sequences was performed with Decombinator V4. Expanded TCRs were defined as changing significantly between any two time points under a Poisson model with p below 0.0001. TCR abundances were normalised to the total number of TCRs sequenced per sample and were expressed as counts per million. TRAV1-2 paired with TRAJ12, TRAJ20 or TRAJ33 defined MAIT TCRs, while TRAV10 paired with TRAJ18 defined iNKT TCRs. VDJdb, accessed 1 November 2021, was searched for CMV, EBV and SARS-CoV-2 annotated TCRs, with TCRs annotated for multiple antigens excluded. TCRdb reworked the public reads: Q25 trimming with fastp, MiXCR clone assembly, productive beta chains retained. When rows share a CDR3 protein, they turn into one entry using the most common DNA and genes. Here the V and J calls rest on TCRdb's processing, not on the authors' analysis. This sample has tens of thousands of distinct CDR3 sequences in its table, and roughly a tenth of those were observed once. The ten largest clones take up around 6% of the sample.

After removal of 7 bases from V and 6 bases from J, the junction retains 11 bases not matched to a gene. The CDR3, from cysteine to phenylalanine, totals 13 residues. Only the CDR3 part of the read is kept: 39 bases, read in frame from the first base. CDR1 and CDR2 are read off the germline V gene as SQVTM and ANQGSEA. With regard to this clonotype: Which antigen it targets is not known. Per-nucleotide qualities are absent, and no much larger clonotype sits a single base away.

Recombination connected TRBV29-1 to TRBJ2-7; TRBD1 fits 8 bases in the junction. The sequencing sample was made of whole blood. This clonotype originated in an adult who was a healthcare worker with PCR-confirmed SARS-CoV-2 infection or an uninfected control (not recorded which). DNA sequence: TGCAGCGCCACATCCGGGACAGGACTCGAGCAGTACTTC. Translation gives CSATSGTGLEQYF.